Listed below are T cell receptor beta chains from one sample, sequenced in a study of neurological immune-mediated disorders. MiXCR, applied by TCRdb to the 5' RACE reads, yields one record per CDR3 protein. Seen here are 65,000 to 95,000 distinct CDR3 sequences, less than 5.5% observed once, and the top ten hold less than 2.5%. Source material: PBMCs. The receptors derive from a woman aged 25 to 39 with multiple sclerosis. Both conserved end residues are part of each CDR3. A D gene is named only where the DNA matches it firmly. For some rows the clone size is stated as once, few or many, or as a class when expanded; others skip it.

many	TRBD2	TRBV5-5	TRBJ2-3	TGTGCCAGCAGTTTACTAGCGGGGGAAGATACGCAGTATTTT	CASSLLAGEDTQYF
many	-	TRBV12-3/TRBV12-4	TRBJ1-1	TGTGCCAGCAGTGGCTCATGGGGGCAGGACACTGAAGCTTTCTTT	CASSGSWGQDTEAFF
few	TRBD1	TRBV5-1	TRBJ1-2	TGCGCCAGCAGCACGGGACAGAGCAACTATGGCTACACCTTC	CASSTGQSNYGYTF
many	-	TRBV5-1	TRBJ1-5	TGCGCCAGCAGCTCTGATCAGCCCCAGCATTTT	CASSSDQPQHF
-	-	TRBV5-8	TRBJ1-4	TGTGCCAGCAGCAACCAAGAGAGGCGGAATGAAAAACTGTTTTTT	CASSNQERRNEKLFF
-	-	TRBV5-1	TRBJ2-3	TGCGCCAGCAGCACTGGGACAGATACGCAGTATTTT	CASSTGTDTQYF
many	-	TRBV5-1	TRBJ2-5	TGCGCCAGCAGCTTAGGGACACCTCGGGAGACCCAGTACTTC	CASSLGTPRETQYF
many	-	TRBV15	TRBJ2-7	TGTGCCACCAGCAAGGATCGGTCCTACGAGCAATACTTC	CATSKDRSYEQYF
many	-	TRBV5-1	TRBJ2-5	TGCGCCAGCAGCTTGGAAGGGCATACTTTCCAAGAGACCCAGTACTTC	CASSLEGHTFQETQYF
-	TRBD1	TRBV20-1	TRBJ2-3	TGCAGTGCCTATCGACGGGACAGCGCCTATGATACGCAGTATTTT	CSAYRRDSAYDTQYF
many	-	TRBV28	TRBJ1-6	TGTGCCAGCAGAGGAGATTCACCCCTCCACTTT	CASRGDSPLHF
few	TRBD2	TRBV6-5	TRBJ2-7	TGTGCCAGCACCGGGACTAGCGGGATGGGCGAGCAGTACTTC	CASTGTSGMGEQYF
few	-	TRBV20-1	TRBJ1-1	TGCAGTGCCCACTTAGGGGGGAACACTGAAGCTTTCTTT	CSAHLGGNTEAFF
many	TRBD2	TRBV12-3/TRBV12-4	TRBJ2-1	TGTGCCAGCAGCCCTCTAGCGGGGGCCGGGGGTGAGCAGTTCTTC	CASSPLAGAGGEQFF
few	-	TRBV3-1	TRBJ1-1	TGTGCCAGCAGCCAGCCGGGGGAGAACACTGAAGCTTTCTTT	CASSQPGENTEAFF
many	-	TRBV25-1	TRBJ2-1	TGTGCCAGCAGTAAGGCGGGGGCCCACAATGAGCAGTTCTTC	CASSKAGAHNEQFF
many	-	TRBV5-1	TRBJ2-5	TGCGCCAGCAGCTTGTCTAGTCTGGAGACCCAGTACTTC	CASSLSSLETQYF
many	TRBD2	TRBV18	TRBJ2-7	TGTGCCAGCTCCGCCAAATTCCGTAGCGGGGGCCTCTCCTACGAGCAGTACTTC	CASSAKFRSGGLSYEQYF
many	-	TRBV5-1	TRBJ2-7	TGCGCCAGCAGCTTGGTCATTTCCCCCTACGAGCAGTACTTC	CASSLVISPYEQYF
many	-	TRBV20-1	TRBJ1-2	TGCAGTGCTAGAGATCGACTTAACTATGGCTACACCTTC	CSARDRLNYGYTF
few	-	TRBV27	TRBJ2-1	TGTGCCAGCAGTTCCCTCCGTTCTGGGGATGGAGAGTTACAGTTCTTC	CASSSLRSGDGELQFF
many	TRBD1	TRBV20-1	TRBJ2-7	TGCAGTGCTAGAGATCGAAGGACAGGGAGAAACTACGAGCAGTACTTC	CSARDRRTGRNYEQYF
many	-	TRBV5-1	TRBJ1-1	TGCGCCAGCAGCCCAGCAGTGCAGGGTGGTATGAACACTGAAGCTTTCTTT	CASSPAVQGGMNTEAFF
many	-	TRBV5-1	TRBJ2-1	TGCGCCAGCAGCTTGGCGGGGCCGCGCAATAATGAGCAGTTCTTC	CASSLAGPRNNEQFF
many	-	TRBV20-1	TRBJ2-3	TGCAGTGCTAGAGGACAGGGCAGCGGGGCTAGCACAGATACGCAGTATTTT	CSARGQGSGASTDTQYF
few	TRBD1	TRBV5-6	TRBJ1-5	TGTGCCAGCAGCTTGTTAACAGGGGGCCCCAATAAGACCCAGAATTTT	CASSLLTGGPNKTQNF
many	-	TRBV5-1	TRBJ2-7	TGCGCCAGCAGCTTGGACGGAAACTACGAGCAGTACTTC	CASSLDGNYEQYF
many	-	TRBV11-1	TRBJ2-2	TGTGCCAGCAGCCAAAGGGCCCAAGAGTCCGGGGAGCTGTTTTTT	CASSQRAQESGELFF
many	-	TRBV20-1	TRBJ1-5	TGCAGTGCTAGCAGACAGGTGCAGGGGTATCAGCCCCAGCATTTT	CSASRQVQGYQPQHF
-	-	TRBV3-1	TRBJ1-2	TGTGCCAGCAGCCAAGGGGAACTTTATGGCTACACCTTC	CASSQGELYGYTF
-	-	TRBV20-1	TRBJ1-1	TGCAGTGCCGCGATTAGGGAAGGGTTGAACACTGAAGCTTTCTTT	CSAAIREGLNTEAFF
few	-	TRBV5-1	TRBJ1-2	TGCGCCAGCAGCGGAGAGAACTATGGCTACACCTTC	CASSGENYGYTF
few	-	TRBV5-1	TRBJ2-1	TGCGCCAGCAGCTTGGGACTGAGGCAGGATGGCCTTCATGAGCAGTTCTTC	CASSLGLRQDGLHEQFF
many	TRBD1	TRBV5-1	TRBJ2-7	TGCGCCAGCAGCGGCCGGGACAGGGGTTATGGCGAGCAGTACTTC	CASSGRDRGYGEQYF
-	-	TRBV12-3/TRBV12-4	TRBJ2-1	TGTGCCAGCAGTTTTTTAATGGGTAGTAGTGAGCAGTTCTTC	CASSFLMGSSEQFF
many	-	TRBV20-1	TRBJ1-1	TGCAGTGCTAGAGATCGACAGCACATGAACACTGAAGCTTTCTTT	CSARDRQHMNTEAFF
many	TRBD1	TRBV5-1	TRBJ2-1	TGCGCCAGCAGCTTAGCGGACAGGGACAATGAGCAGTTCTTC	CASSLADRDNEQFF
-	-	TRBV20-1	TRBJ2-3	TGCAGTGCCCCACTAGCCCGCACAGATACGCAGTATTTT	CSAPLARTDTQYF
few	-	TRBV5-1	TRBJ2-7	TGCGCCAGCAGCTTGGGGGCCGGGGCTACCCTCTACGAGCAGTACTTC	CASSLGAGATLYEQYF
many	TRBD1	TRBV20-1	TRBJ1-1	TGCAGTGCTCTGAAGGGGGCGCTGGCTGAAGCTTTCTTT	CSALKGALAEAFF
many	TRBD1	TRBV12-3/TRBV12-4	TRBJ1-1	TGTGCCAGCAGTTTTTCAGGGGGTAATGAAGCTTTCTTT	CASSFSGGNEAFF
many	-	TRBV5-1	TRBJ2-2	TGCGCCAGCAGCTTGGGACCTACAGGGTCCACCGGGGAGCTGTTTTTT	CASSLGPTGSTGELFF
many	-	TRBV10-2	TRBJ1-1	TGCGCCAGCACCTGGGGCGGGAGGGAGGGCGGCGAAGCTTTCTTT	CASTWGGREGGEAFF
few	-	TRBV6-2/TRBV6-3	TRBJ2-5	TGTGCCAGCAGAAGGACAGCGGGGACCCAGTACTTC	CASRRTAGTQYF
many	TRBD2	TRBV2	TRBJ2-3	TGTGCCAGCAGTGAATTGCGGGGGGCGGTAGATACGCAGTATTTT	CASSELRGAVDTQYF
few	-	TRBV20-1	TRBJ2-4	TGCAGTGCTAGTCGTGGGAACAAAAACATTCAGTACTTC	CSASRGNKNIQYF
many	TRBD2	TRBV10-3	TRBJ2-3	TGTGCCATCAGTGAGTCGCTAGCGGGGGGTACAGATACGCAGTATTTT	CAISESLAGGTDTQYF
few	-	TRBV12-3/TRBV12-4	TRBJ1-1	TGTGCCAGCAGTTTTGGGCTCACTGAAGCTTTCTTT	CASSFGLTEAFF
many	-	TRBV20-1	TRBJ2-5	TGCAGTGCTATCCTATACCAAGAGACCCAGTACTTC	CSAILYQETQYF